This TCR beta chain is from a study of T cells in localized non-small cell lung cancer. V was shortened by 3 bases and J by 8 bases, with 12 bases between the two germline ends. Germline V gives CDR1 SGHKS, CDR2 YYEKEE (reference sequence). This CDR3 comprises 12 residues. Overall study results and limits: Heterogeneity within the tumor remains possible, as just one region underwent sequencing. Uninvolved adjacent lung showed higher T cell clonality than tumor. Density of T cells in blood, when higher, went with longer overall survival. Adjacent lung had a median around 60 of the 100 largest tumor clones.

Profiling relied on immunoSEQ multiplex PCR, and the TCRdb table lists in-frame clones only, not all of them. This sample carries roughly 21,000 clones, over 75% of them seen once, and the ten largest clones take 25% to 35%. Turning to this clone: What it recognizes is unknown.

This material consisted of peripheral blood mononuclear cells, taken before any cancer treatment. This chain uses TRBV5-5 with TRBJ2-7, with D perhaps given as TRBD1 or TRBD2 (5 bases each). The source of this sequence is a male donor older than 55 with stage II lung adenocarcinoma. CDR3 protein: CASSSTWDQQYF. CDR3 in DNA: TGTGCCAGCAGCTCAACATGGGACCAGCAGTACTTC. The complete variable domain, with remaining parts taken from reference TRBV5-5 and TRBJ2-7, reads DAGVTQSPTHLIKTRGQQVTLRCSPISGHKSVSWYQQVLGQGPQFIFQYYEKEERGRGNFPDRFSARQFPNYSSELNVNALLLGDSALYLCASSSTWDQQYFGPGTRLTVT.